This entry lists 25 T cell receptor beta chains sequenced from one sample in a study of T cells in localized non-small cell lung cancer. Profiling relied on immunoSEQ multiplex PCR, and the TCRdb table lists in-frame clones only, not all of them. Among tens of thousands of clones listed, 70% to 90% were seen once. Source: peripheral blood, taken before any cancer treatment. The receptors stem from a woman aged 35 to 75 with stage I lung adenocarcinoma.

This chain connects TRBV7-2 to TRBJ2-5; D may correspond to TRBD1 or TRBD2 (5 bases each). V lost 3 bases and J lost 5, with 10 bases in between. From germline, CDR1 is SGHTA and CDR2 FQGNSA. This CDR3 has 13 residues. The chain's CDR3 is CASSFTGRETQYF. As DNA, the CDR3 is TGTGCCAGCAGCTTCACGGGACGCGAGACCCAGTACTTC.

The chain couples TRBV11-2 to TRBJ1-1; possibly TRBD1 for D (6 bases). The germline V gene has CDR1 SGHAT and CDR2 FQNNGV. This CDR3 is built from 13 residues. V was cut by 5 bases and J by 1 base, with 8 bases left in between. CDR3 sequence: CASSQQGNTEAFF. CDR3 DNA: TGTGCCAGCAGCCAACAGGGGAACACTGAAGCTTTCTTT.

The V gene is TRBV27, the J gene TRBJ2-7, with TRBD1 matching 8 bases. The CDR3 spans 14 residues. Germline V lookup: CDR1 MNHEY, CDR2 SMNVEV (reference sequence). J gave up 2 bases and V 2 bases, and 2 bases lay outside the gene matches. CDR3 protein: CASSLRQGPYEQYF. The CDR3 region has the DNA TGTGCCAGCAGTTTACGACAGGGGCCCTACGAGCAGTACTTC.

CDR3 sequence reads: CASSYRRDTEAFF. As DNA, the CDR3 is TGTGCCAGCAGTTACCGGCGGGACACTGAAGCTTTCTTT. The V and J genes are TRBV6-6 and TRBJ1-1; D uncertain. Trimming pared 2 bases from V and 3 bases from J, leaving 7 bases between. Germline V gene sequence: CDR1 MNHNY, CDR2 SVGAGI (reference sequence). This CDR3 comprises 13 residues.

This sequence joins TRBV11-2 and TRBJ2-3, with TRBD2 identical over 10 bases. The CDR3 extends over 18 amino acids. Germline trimming cut 1 base from V and 0 bases from J; bases unmatched to any gene: 7. Germline-derived CDR1 and CDR2 are SGHAT and FQNNGV. CDR3 in DNA: TGTGCCAGCAGCTTAGCGCTTAGGGGACTAGCGAGCACAGATACGCAGTATTTT. This encodes CASSLALRGLASTDTQYF.

V usage is TRBV28 and J usage is TRBJ1-4; 9 positions match TRBD1. Germline CDR1 and CDR2: MDHEN and SYDVKM. The CDR3 has 15 amino acids. V dropped 5 bases and J dropped 8; count of bases not matched to a gene: 9. CDR3 region: CASSPPGTGNEKLFF. DNA of the CDR3: TGTGCCAGCAGTCCCCCCGGGACAGGGAACGAAAAACTGTTTTTT.

This clone was recorded only once. The rearrangement links TRBV2 to TRBJ1-4; D ambiguous. With 8 bases removed from V and 8 bases from J, the gap between germline ends came to 18 bases. The CDR3 extends over 14 amino acids. Germline assignment: CDR1 SNHLY and CDR2 FYNNEI. CDR3 amino acids: CASGKSNFGEKLFF. The CDR3 region has the DNA TGTGCCAGCGGCAAATCGAATTTCGGGGAAAAACTGTTTTTT.

The chain uses TRBV6-5 and TRBJ2-1; D perhaps matches TRBD1 (6 bases). Trimming took 6 bases from V and 2 from J, leaving 14 bases between them. Per the germline V gene, CDR1 is MNHEY and CDR2 is SVGAGI. CDR3 size: 15 residues. The CDR3 bases are TGTGCCAGCAGACGGACAGTCATGACCTACAATGAGCAGTTCTTC. It yields the protein CASRRTVMTYNEQFF.

This chain links TRBV5-1 with TRBJ1-3, with a weak D call TRBD1 (6 bases). Germline V lookup: CDR1 SGHRS, CDR2 YFSETQ. The CDR3 length is 14 residues. V shed 1 base and J shed 1 base, with 6 bases lying between them. The CDR3 reads CASSLQGSGNTIYF. The CDR3 nucleotides read TGCGCCAGCAGCTTGCAGGGGTCTGGAAACACCATATATTTT.

V gene TRBV7-2 combines with J gene TRBJ2-5, with 12 bases matching TRBD2. The CDR3 spans 16 residues. Germline CDR1 and CDR2: SGHTA and FQGNSA. V lost 5 bases, J lost 5 bases, and 9 bases stayed unmatched. The DNA of the CDR3 is TGTGCCAGCAGCCGAGATGCTAGCGGGGGGGCTGAGACCCAGTACTTC. Its protein product is CASSRDASGGAETQYF.

The chain is built from TRBV28 and TRBJ2-7, with TRBD1 matching 9 bases. Germline V gene lookup returns CDR1 MDHEN and CDR2 SYDVKM. V lost 8 bases and J lost 2; bases outside the gene matches: 1. The CDR3 sequence is 12 residues long. The CDR3 loop is CASGTGPYEQYF. DNA for the CDR3: TGTGCCAGCGGGACAGGGCCCTACGAGCAGTACTTC.

Here the CDR3 DNA reads TGTGCCAGCAGCTCGGGACAGGGCCATCAGCCCCAGCATTTT. Translated, it gives CASSSGQGHQPQHF. The chain couples TRBV28 to TRBJ1-5, with 9 bases identical to TRBD1. The V segment lost 6 bases and the J segment 5 bases; nucleotides outside the gene matches: 5. CDR1 is MDHEN, CDR2 SYDVKM, per germline. The CDR3 runs 14 residues.

V usage is TRBV7-2 and J usage is TRBJ2-1; D call uncertain. V lost 6 bases to trimming and J lost 8 bases, with 11 bases between them. The CDR3 covers 12 residues. CDR1 SGHTA and CDR2 FQGNSA come from the germline V gene. The CDR3 here is CASRWGGDEQFF. Here the CDR3 DNA reads TGTGCCAGCAGGTGGGGTGGGGATGAGCAGTTCTTC. Combining the CDR3 with reference TRBV7-2 and TRBJ2-1 gives the whole variable domain GAGVSQSPSNKVTEKGKDVELRCDPISGHTALYWYRQSLGQGLEFLIYFQGNSAPDKSGLPSDRFSAERTGGSVSTLTIQRTQQEDSAVYLCASRWGGDEQFFGPGTRLTVL.

The DNA for the CDR3 is TGTGCCGTCACAGGGTCCCACGAGCAGTACTTC. Amino acids: CAVTGSHEQYF. This chain links TRBV28 with TRBJ2-7; tentatively, D is TRBD1 (6 bases). The V gene's germline CDR1 is MDHEN and CDR2 SYDVKM. V lost 11 bases to trimming and J lost 5 bases, with 13 bases between them. The CDR3 is made up of 11 amino acids.

The J gene is TRBJ1-4, the V gene TRBV7-6; D is ambiguous. The CDR3 sequence is 16 residues long. Deletions cut 5 bases from V and 7 bases from J, with 20 bases between. Germline-derived CDR1 and CDR2 are SGHVS and FNYEAQ. The CDR3 region is CASSPTPGSVAEKLFF. DNA for the CDR3: TGTGCCAGCAGCCCTACCCCCGGAAGTGTCGCTGAAAAACTGTTTTTT.

This chain connects TRBV19 to TRBJ1-3; no clear D. Between the trimmed V and J ends, which lost 1 base and 0 bases, there was a span of 4 bases. The CDR3 extends over 14 amino acids. The germline CDR1 and CDR2 sequences are LNHDA and SQIVND (reference sequence). CDR3 sequence: CASSIGSSGNTIYF. The CDR3 DNA reads TGTGCCAGTAGTATAGGGTCCTCTGGAAACACCATATATTTT.

The V and J genes are TRBV29-1 and TRBJ1-1; 7 bases are shared with TRBD1. Germline V gives CDR1 SQVTM, CDR2 ANQGSEA. V was pared by 8 bases and J by 6 bases, with 9 bases of the junction left unmatched. This CDR3 contains 12 residues. The CDR3 DNA reads TGCAGCAGCGACAGGGCCGGGGCTGAAGCTTTCTTT. As protein: CSSDRAGAEAFF. Full variable domain (missing parts from reference TRBV29-1 and TRBJ1-1): SAVISQKPSRDICQRGTSLTIQCQVDSQVTMMFWYRQQPGQSLTLIATANQGSEATYESGFVIDKFPISRPNLTFSTLTVSNMSPEDSSIYLCSSDRAGAEAFFGQGTRLTVV.

The V call is TRBV2, the J call TRBJ1-1, with 10 nucleotides matching TRBD1. The CDR3 sequence is 14 residues long. The ends lost 6 bases at V and 1 base at J; junction bases unmatched: 2. Germline loops: CDR1 SNHLY, CDR2 FYNNEI. CDR3 in DNA: TGTGCCAGCAGAAGGGACAGGGGGAACACTGAAGCTTTCTTT. It codes for CASRRDRGNTEAFF.

The chain joins TRBV10-3 to TRBJ1-2; TRBD1 matches 8 bases. The germline V gene has CDR1 ENHRY and CDR2 SYGVKD. V shed 0 bases and J 7 bases; nucleotides not matched to a gene: 10. The CDR3 runs 16 residues. Here the CDR3 DNA reads TGTGCCATCAGTGAGTCGAAGCAGGGGGCGATAAGTGGCTACACCTTC. As protein: CAISESKQGAISGYTF.

CDR3 protein: CASSARGRVGGNEQFF. The CDR3 DNA follows: TGTGCCAGCAGCGCAAGGGGAAGGGTAGGGGGCAATGAGCAGTTCTTC. V gene TRBV9 combines with J gene TRBJ2-1; D perhaps matches TRBD1 (6 bases). Trimming shortened V by 3 bases and J by 6 bases, and 19 bases separated the two germline ends. From germline, CDR1 is SGDLS and CDR2 YYNGEE. This CDR3 is built from 16 residues.

The chain joins TRBV7-9 to TRBJ2-5, with D maybe TRBD2 (6 bases). Germline V gene lookup returns CDR1 SEHNR and CDR2 FQNEAQ (reference sequence). Between the trimmed V and J ends, which lost 5 bases and 4 bases, there was a span of 11 bases. This CDR3 is built from 13 residues. CDR3 region: CASSPGGVETQYF. CDR3 DNA sequence: TGTGCCAGCAGCCCCGGCGGGGTAGAGACCCAGTACTTC.

The gene calls are TRBV7-3 and TRBJ2-1; no firm D call. CDR3 length: 13 residues. The germline CDR1 and CDR2 sequences are SGHTA and FQGTGA. V was pared by 5 bases and J by 8 bases, with 13 bases between. The CDR3 bases are TGTGCCAGCAGCCGAGATCGAAACTATGAGCAGTTCTTC. Translated, it gives CASSRDRNYEQFF. The full variable domain, with the rest looked up from reference TRBV7-3 and TRBJ2-1, is GAGVSQTPSNKVTEKGKYVELRCDPISGHTALYWYRQSLGQGPEFLIYFQGTGAADDSGLPNDRFFAVRPEGSVSTLKIQRTERGDSAVYLCASSRDRNYEQFFGPGTRLTVL.

This clone was seen a single time. V gene TRBV7-9 combines with J gene TRBJ1-6, with 7 bases aligning to TRBD1. This CDR3 is 15 amino acids long. Germline V lookup: CDR1 SEHNR, CDR2 FQNEAQ (reference sequence). Germline trimming cut 5 bases from V and 6 bases from J; bases unmatched to any gene: 7. The CDR3 DNA reads TGTGCCAGCAGCCCCTGGGACAGTGCTAATTCACCCCTCCACTTT. Protein product: CASSPWDSANSPLHF.

The J gene is TRBJ1-4, the V gene TRBV5-4; 9 bases line up with TRBD1. The CDR3 has 16 residues. V lost 4 bases to trimming and J lost 5 bases; unmatched junction nucleotides: 9. Germline V lookup: CDR1 SGHNT, CDR2 YYREEE (reference sequence). The CDR3 region is CASSRIDRGGNEKLFF. In DNA, the CDR3 is TGTGCCAGCAGCCGAATCGACAGGGGGGGGAATGAAAAACTGTTTTTT. Full variable domain (outside the CDR3, taken from reference TRBV5-4 and TRBJ1-4): ETGVTQSPTHLIKTRGQQVTLRCSSQSGHNTVSWYQQALGQGPQFIFQYYREEENGRGNFPPRFSGLQFPNYSSELNVNALELDDSALYLCASSRIDRGGNEKLFFGSGTQLSVL.

As DNA, the CDR3 is TGTGCCTCAAATGGGGGTAAGGTTTGGAATGAGCAGTTCTTC. Its protein is CASNGGKVWNEQFF. V usage is TRBV28 and J usage is TRBJ2-1; either TRBD1 or TRBD2 may supply D (5 bases each). CDR3 length equals 14 residues. CDR1 MDHEN and CDR2 SYDVKM come from the germline V gene. Trimming pared 11 bases from V and 7 bases from J, leaving 21 bases between. Full variable domain (rest looked up from reference TRBV28 and TRBJ2-1): DVKVTQSSRYLVKRTGEKVFLECVQDMDHENMFWYRQDPGLGLRLIYFSYDVKMKEKGDIPEGYSVSREKKERFSLILESASTNQTSMYLCASNGGKVWNEQFFGPGTRLTVL.